This T cell receptor beta chain was captured in a study of T cells in Graves' hyperthyroidism and ophthalmopathy. Study-level points and caveats: Ophthalmopathy onset followed model prediction by a median around 6.6 months.

Disease duration under 2 months; hyperthyroidism patients were aged 18 to 65. This blood was taken when hyperthyroidism was first diagnosed, before any ophthalmopathy symptoms existed. Notes on this clonotype: The antigen is not known.

Regions amplified from RNA transcripts were the TCR beta CDR3 regions. HTBI primers were employed in a first-round RT-PCR of the TCR CDR3. MiXCR, applied by TCRdb to the multiplex PCR reads, yields one record per CDR3 protein. The sample records almost 600,000 distinct CDR3 sequences, approximately 14% being singletons. CDR3 size: 14 residues. CDR1 and CDR2 (germline): MNHNS, SASEGT. This clonotype originated in a woman aged 25 to 45 with Graves' hyperthyroidism that later progressed to Graves' ophthalmopathy. This rearrangement joins TRBV6-1 to TRBJ2-7; 10 bases line up with TRBD1. The J call is uncertain, as TRBJ2-1 better fits the DNA end. Sequencing input: blood. This chain's CDR3 is CASSDWDRGYEQFF. The CDR3 DNA reads as TGTGCCAGCAGTGATTGGGACAGGGGTTACGAGCAGTTCTTC.